The text below deals with one T cell receptor beta chain. Its antigen remains undetermined. No clone much larger than this one lies a single base away; base qualities are absent. From the cysteine up to the phenylalanine, the CDR3 has a length of 15 residues. CDR3 DNA only is kept here, 45 bases in frame from base 1. V is cut by 3 bases and J by 6 bases, and the space between the germline ends is 14 bases. Receptor libraries were prepared by 5' RACE. Reads for this sample came from an Illumina HiSeq 2500. A second 7 to 11 cycle PCR used a sample-barcoded 5' primer and a J-beta primer mix. A unique molecular identifier was introduced onto each TCR beta cDNA molecule by a template-switch 5' adaptor carrying 12 random nucleotides. Each sample yielded at least 2.5 million CDR3-containing paired-end reads. First-strand cDNA synthesis was performed from all RNA using the Mint cDNA synthesis kit, with priming by a TRBC-specific oligonucleotide. Following uracil-DNA glycosylase treatment, all cDNA underwent a first 18-cycle PCR with the universal primers M1SS and BC2_uni_R. In the authors' own workflow: For normalization, 1 million high-quality reads, each with a distinct molecular identifier, were randomly selected from each sample. Reads with shared molecular identifiers were discarded instead of being binned into consensus sequences. MiTCR, run with a Q25 quality threshold and the strictest error-elimination algorithm, handled CDR3 identification, clonotype clustering and error correction. Lower-bound total TCR beta diversity was estimated with a nonparametric unseen species model using Euler transformation. TCRdb took the public reads, trimmed them with fastp at Q25, ran MiXCR for clone calling and kept in-frame beta chains. Rows with a matching CDR3 protein are joined into one entry that keeps the most common DNA and genes. TCRdb, not the authors, supplied the V and J calls. The sample contains 1.5 million to 2 million distinct CDR3 sequences, about 30% of them found a single time. The ten largest clones represent 7.7% of the sample.

Donors were roughly 40 systemically healthy Caucasian individuals from Russia aged 6 to 90 years. Each donor gave about 11 milliliters of peripheral blood, drawn into EDTA-treated Vacutainer tubes. PBMCs were isolated by Ficoll-Paque density-gradient centrifugation, with at least 6.5 million obtained per sample. Total RNA, at least 5.5 micrograms per sample, was extracted from PBMCs with Trizol reagent. For every donor, flow cytometry on a PBMC aliquot measured the percentage of naive CD45RAhigh/CD27high T cells. The sample comes from a study of blood T cells in healthy people across ages (dated by TCRdb to the mid-2010s). Concerning the study at large: In model experiments, roughly one uniquely barcoded TCR beta cDNA molecule per two T cells was captured by template switching. Donors were grouped into four age groups: young (average roughly 17 years), middle-aged (around 39), aged (about 60) and long-lived (approximately 82). To avoid experimental bias, donors of different ages were spread randomly across the sequencing lanes. Using the same blood draw, the study looked at two additional independent replicas of 1 million unique cDNA reads for two donors, one aged 18 to 30 and the other aged 80 or older. To track age-related changes in TCR beta repertoire diversity, the study relied on deep sequencing normalized with unique cDNA molecular identifiers.

Findings and caveats that apply to the study as a whole: There was a strong correlation between observed TCR beta diversity and the percentage of naive T cells measured by flow cytometry. Because donor CMV infection status was unknown, age-related changes in expanded clonotypes were potentially confounded. Observed TCR beta diversity per million T cells fell roughly linearly with age, and a significant reduction was already apparent by age roughly 41. Conclusive comparison of naive and antigen-experienced compartments was prevented by the profiling of bulk unsorted PBMCs. Compared with the aged group, the long-lived group had more naive CD4+ T cells, fewer expanded clones and increased TCR diversity, suggesting age selection. Estimates of total diversity based on one million sequenced T cells were considered lower bounds and underestimates.

The rearrangement combines TRBV12-3 or TRBV12-4 with TRBJ2-2; matching of 6 bases hints at TRBD1 as the D gene. This TCR derives from a woman aged 30 to 39 in good health. Sequenced: blood. The CDR3 amino acid sequence is: CASSLSRGGSGELFF. DNA sequence: TGTGCCAGCAGTTTGTCCAGGGGCGGGTCCGGGGAGCTGTTTTTT.